This T cell receptor delta chain derives from a study of gamma-delta T cells after stem cell transplantation. TCRdb reanalysed the RT-PCR reads via CATT. Among 15,000 to 17,000 delta-chain clones listed, over 8% were seen once. CDR1 GEAIGNYY and CDR2 EKD come from the germline V gene. V was pared by 3 bases and J by 0 bases, with 19 bases of the junction left unmatched. The CDR3 runs to 20 residues. As to this clone: A far larger clone is only one base removed, so a read error is likely. Different DNA sequences within this sample yield the same CDR3.

The sequence was obtained from a human donor. It is not recorded whose cells these are; they may come from a transplant donor. The V call is TRDV2, the J call TRDJ1, with TRDD3 matching over 9 bases. The sample taken for sequencing was gamma-delta T cells. DNA of the CDR3: TGTGCCTGTGACCCGGTTTTAGGGGATACGGGGTCTAAGTACACCGATAAACTCATCTTT. This encodes CACDPVLGDTGSKYTDKLIF.